The entry that follows covers one TCR beta chain sequence. No antigen is known for it. This entry comes from a study of T cells in Graves' hyperthyroidism and ophthalmopathy. Study observations and caveats: Most thyroid clonotypes with frequency above 0.001 were detected in blood. The model identified upcoming ophthalmopathy a median approximately six months ahead of onset.

This CDR3 has 17 residues. J gave up 2 bases and V 6 bases, and 14 bases lay outside the gene matches. CDR1 is SGHAT and CDR2 is FQNNGV in the germline V gene. Authors of the study amplified TCR beta CDR3 regions from RNA transcripts. In the first-round RT-PCR of the TCR CDR3, the HTBI primer set was used. TCRdb re-called the multiplex PCR reads through MiXCR, storing one row per CDR3 protein. The top ten hold 44% of the sample, which has about 510,000 distinct CDR3 sequences, about 46% seen once. Patients with uncontrolled infections, other autoimmune diseases, pregnancy or lactation were excluded. The sample comprised peripheral blood or thyroid tissue (not recorded which). The clonotype was recovered from an adult woman with Graves' disease, either hyperthyroidism or ophthalmopathy (not recorded which). The chain employs TRBV11-2 and TRBJ2-5, with TRBD2 matching over 8 bases. In DNA, the CDR3 is TGTGCCAGCAGGCATCCCCCTTATAGCGGGATTCAAGAGACCCAGTACTTC. It is translated as CASRHPPYSGIQETQYF.